Listed below are T cell receptor beta chains from one sample, sequenced in a study of shared clonotypes between healthy human individuals. Assay: immunoSEQ multiplex PCR; the TCRdb copy retains only in-frame clones and omits some. The sample carries a few million clones, about 93% recorded once. The sequencing sample was made of naive CD8+ T cells from PBMCs. The receptors originated from a man between 18 and 35 years old in good health. Some clones in this sample may be carry-over from other donors' samples. Each CDR3 is given with its conserved first and last residue. A D gene is named only where the DNA matches it firmly. Some rows have no size entry. The others give once, few or many, or a class for an expanded clone.

clone_size j_call v_call d_call cdr3_aa cdr3_nt
NA TRBJ2-7 TRBV5-1 NA CASKNLGEQYF TGCGCCAGCAAAAATTTGGGAGAGCAGTACTTC
NA TRBJ2-3 TRBV2 NA CASSVTTSGESTDTQYF TGTGCCAGCAGTGTTACCACTTCGGGGGAGAGCACAGATACGCAGTATTTT
NA TRBJ2-7 TRBV7-8 TRBD2 CASSTSGPWAYEQYF TGTGCCAGCAGCACTAGCGGGCCGTGGGCCTACGAGCAGTACTTC
NA TRBJ2-1 TRBV2 NA CASSEGRVSSNEQFF TGTGCCAGCAGTGAAGGTAGGGTCTCCTCCAATGAGCAGTTCTTC
NA TRBJ2-1 TRBV14 TRBD2 CASSHLAGPYNEQFF TGTGCCAGCAGTCACCTAGCGGGACCCTACAATGAGCAGTTCTTC
NA TRBJ2-3 TRBV28 NA CASSSRGTGRDTQYF TGTGCCAGCAGCTCGAGGGGCACAGGGCGGGATACGCAGTATTTT
once TRBJ2-3 TRBV19 TRBD2 CASSPSGFTDTQYF TGTGCCAGTAGCCCTAGCGGGTTCACAGATACGCAGTATTTT
NA TRBJ2-2 TRBV9 NA CASSEGGGLVGELFF TGTGCCAGCAGCGAAGGGGGAGGGTTGGTCGGGGAGCTGTTTTTT
once TRBJ1-5 TRBV11-2 NA CASSPNLGGGSNQPQHF TGTGCCAGCAGCCCAAATCTGGGGGGGGGCAGCAATCAGCCCCAGCATTTT
NA TRBJ2-3 TRBV9 NA CASSVLGEFTDTQYF TGTGCCAGCAGCGTCCTGGGAGAGTTCACAGATACGCAGTATTTT
NA TRBJ2-2 TRBV4-1 TRBD2 CASSQDGLAGTGELFF TGCGCCAGCAGCCAAGACGGTCTAGCGGGAACCGGGGAGCTGTTTTTT
NA TRBJ2-7 TRBV11-2 TRBD2 CASSYRTSSYEQYF TGTGCCAGCAGCTATCGGACTAGTTCCTACGAGCAGTACTTC
NA TRBJ2-7 TRBV7-9 NA CASSSPTQGRYEQYF TGTGCCAGCAGCTCACCCACACAGGGACGCTACGAGCAGTACTTC
NA TRBJ2-2 TRBV18 NA CASSPPKGRANTGELFF TGTGCCAGCTCACCACCGAAGGGACGGGCGAACACCGGGGAGCTGTTTTTT
NA TRBJ1-1 TRBV7-9 NA CASSSITAGTNTEAFF TGTGCCAGCAGCTCGATCACGGCGGGGACGAACACTGAAGCTTTCTTT
once TRBJ1-4 TRBV2 NA CASSEEGTHEKLFF TGTGCCAGCAGTGAAGAGGGGACGCATGAAAAACTGTTTTTT
NA TRBJ1-4 TRBV4-1 NA CASSHLRAPDGGLEEKLFF TGCGCCAGCAGCCACCTCCGTGCGCCTGATGGGGGGCTTGAGGAAAAACTGTTTTTT
NA TRBJ1-1 TRBV6-6 NA CASRPTWATEAFF TGTGCCAGCAGACCAACTTGGGCTACTGAAGCTTTCTTT
NA TRBJ1-1 TRBV21-1 NA CASNSERVRNRGDTEAFF TGTGCCAGCAACTCTGAAAGAGTCCGAAACAGGGGGGACACTGAAGCTTTCTTT
NA TRBJ2-4 TRBV28 TRBD2 CASSLRTSGRFLNIQYF TGTGCCAGCAGTTTGAGGACTAGCGGGAGATTTTTGAACATTCAGTACTTC
NA TRBJ1-5 TRBV28 NA CASSWGTQPQHF TGTGCCAGCAGTTGGGGGACTCAGCCCCAGCATTTT
once TRBJ2-2 TRBV28 NA CASRGEIILLNTGELFF TGTGCCAGCCGAGGGGAGATTATTCTTTTGAACACCGGGGAGCTGTTTTTT
NA TRBJ2-2 TRBV7-8 NA CASSLDLAGTGELFF TGTGCCAGCAGCTTAGACTTGGCCGGCACCGGGGAGCTGTTTTTT
NA TRBJ2-1 TRBV19 NA CASNARGLAQFF TGTGCCAGTAACGCCAGAGGGCTAGCCCAGTTCTTC
once TRBJ2-5 TRBV13 NA CASSLSGQQETQYF TGTGCCAGCAGCCTTTCTGGACAGCAAGAGACCCAGTACTTC
NA TRBJ2-7 TRBV21-1 NA CASSKAGTGRDEQYF TGTGCCAGCAGCAAAGCGGGGACAGGCCGGGACGAGCAGTACTTC
NA TRBJ2-7 TRBV28 TRBD1 CASRIPDRGYEQYF TGTGCCAGCAGGATACCGGACAGGGGCTACGAGCAGTACTTC
once TRBJ2-3 TRBV7-9 TRBD2 CASSPSDGGGDTQYF TGTGCCAGCAGCCCCTCGGACGGGGGGGGAGATACGCAGTATTTT
NA TRBJ1-3 TRBV28 NA CASIEGRQASGNTIYF TGTGCCAGCATCGAAGGTCGGCAGGCCTCTGGAAACACCATATATTTT
NA TRBJ2-2 TRBV9 NA CASSVGRASGELFF TGTGCCAGCAGCGTAGGGAGGGCCTCCGGGGAGCTGTTTTTT
NA TRBJ1-1 TRBV29-1 NA CSVPGGGYTEAFF TGCAGCGTACCAGGCGGTGGGTACACTGAAGCTTTCTTT